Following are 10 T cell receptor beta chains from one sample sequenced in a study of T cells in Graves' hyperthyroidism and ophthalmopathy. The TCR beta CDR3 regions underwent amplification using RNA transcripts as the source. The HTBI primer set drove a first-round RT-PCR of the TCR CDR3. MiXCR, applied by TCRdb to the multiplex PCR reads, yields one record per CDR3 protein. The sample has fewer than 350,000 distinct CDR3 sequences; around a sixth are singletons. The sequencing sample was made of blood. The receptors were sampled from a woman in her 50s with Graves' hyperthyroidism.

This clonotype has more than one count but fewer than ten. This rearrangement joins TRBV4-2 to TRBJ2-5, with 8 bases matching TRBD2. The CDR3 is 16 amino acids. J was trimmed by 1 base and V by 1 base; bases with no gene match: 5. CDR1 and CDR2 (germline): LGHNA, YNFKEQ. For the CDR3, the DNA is TGTGCCAGCAGCCAAGGGGGTAGCGGGGCCCAAGAGACCCAGTACTTC. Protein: CASSQGGSGAQETQYF.

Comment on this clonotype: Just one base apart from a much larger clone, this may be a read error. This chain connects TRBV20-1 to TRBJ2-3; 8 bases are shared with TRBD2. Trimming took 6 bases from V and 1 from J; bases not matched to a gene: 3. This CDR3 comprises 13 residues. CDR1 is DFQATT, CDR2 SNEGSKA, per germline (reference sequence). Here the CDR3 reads CSAELAGTDTQYF. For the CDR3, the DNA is TGCAGTGCCGAACTAGCGGGCACAGATACGCAGTATTTT.

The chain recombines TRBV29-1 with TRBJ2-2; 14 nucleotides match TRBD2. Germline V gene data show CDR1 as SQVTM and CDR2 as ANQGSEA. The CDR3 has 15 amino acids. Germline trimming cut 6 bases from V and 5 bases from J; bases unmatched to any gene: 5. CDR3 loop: CSVTSGGAGTGELFF. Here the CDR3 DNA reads TGCAGCGTGACTAGCGGGGGGGCCGGGACCGGGGAGCTGTTTTTT.

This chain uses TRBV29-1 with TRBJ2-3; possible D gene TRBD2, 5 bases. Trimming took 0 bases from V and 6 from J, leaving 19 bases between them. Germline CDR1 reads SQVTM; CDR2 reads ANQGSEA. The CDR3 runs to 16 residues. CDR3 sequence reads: CSVEDLRGSSMDTQYF. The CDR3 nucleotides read TGCAGCGTTGAAGATCTGCGAGGGAGTTCGATGGATACGCAGTATTTT.

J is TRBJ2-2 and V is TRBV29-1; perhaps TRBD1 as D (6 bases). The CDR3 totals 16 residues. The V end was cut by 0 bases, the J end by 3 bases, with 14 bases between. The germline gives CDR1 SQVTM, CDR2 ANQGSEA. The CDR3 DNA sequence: TGCAGCGTTGAAGATAAGGGGGATAGAGACACCGGGGAGCTGTTTTTT. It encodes CSVEDKGDRDTGELFF.

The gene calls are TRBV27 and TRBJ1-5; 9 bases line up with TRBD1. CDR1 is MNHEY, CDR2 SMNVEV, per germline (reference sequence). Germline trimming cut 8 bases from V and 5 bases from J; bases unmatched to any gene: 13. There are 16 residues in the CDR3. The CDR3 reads CASGYGTGKFHQPQHF. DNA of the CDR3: TGTGCCAGCGGGTACGGGACAGGGAAGTTCCATCAGCCCCAGCATTTT.

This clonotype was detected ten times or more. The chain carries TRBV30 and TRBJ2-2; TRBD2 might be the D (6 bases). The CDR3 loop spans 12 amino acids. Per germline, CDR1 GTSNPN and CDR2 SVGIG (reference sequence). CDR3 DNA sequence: TGTGCGTCCGGAGGGCAAACCGGGGAGCTGTTTTTT. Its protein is CASGGQTGELFF.

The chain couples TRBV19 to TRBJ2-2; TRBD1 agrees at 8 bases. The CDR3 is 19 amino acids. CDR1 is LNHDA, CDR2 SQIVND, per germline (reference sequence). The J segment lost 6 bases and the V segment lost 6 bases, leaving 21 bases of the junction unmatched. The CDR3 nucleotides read TGTGCCAGTAGGTTGGGGGTCAACCGGGACAGGAGAGCGGCCGGGGAGCTGTTTTTT. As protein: CASRLGVNRDRRAAGELFF.

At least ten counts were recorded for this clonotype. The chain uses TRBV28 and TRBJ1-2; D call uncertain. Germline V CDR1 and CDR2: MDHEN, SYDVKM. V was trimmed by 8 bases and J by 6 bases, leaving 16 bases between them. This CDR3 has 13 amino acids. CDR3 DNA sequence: TGTGCCAGCCTTTCCCAGTTACTCCATGGCTACACCTTC. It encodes CASLSQLLHGYTF.

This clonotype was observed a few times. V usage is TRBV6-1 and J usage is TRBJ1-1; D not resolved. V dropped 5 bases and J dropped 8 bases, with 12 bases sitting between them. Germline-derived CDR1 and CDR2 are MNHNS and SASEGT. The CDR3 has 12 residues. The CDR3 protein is CASSYPRGEAFF. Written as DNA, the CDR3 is TGTGCCAGCAGTTACCCAAGAGGAGAAGCTTTCTTT.